This passage covers 29 T cell receptor beta chains from one sample sequenced in a study of blood T cell repertoires in COVID-19. Data came from immunoSEQ multiplex PCR; TCRdb stores just in-frame clones and leaves some out. The sample contains 90,000 or so clones, over 80% of which appear only once. Sequencing was performed on peripheral blood. The receptor source for this set is a human donor in a cohort sampled during active COVID-19.

The chain has TRBV5-1 and TRBJ2-6; TRBD1 agrees at 7 bases. Germline V lookup: CDR1 SGHRS, CDR2 YFSETQ. This CDR3 is 15 amino acids long. V lost 4 bases and J lost 1; bases outside the gene matches: 2. The CDR3 sequence is CASSRQGSGANVLTF. The CDR3 coding sequence is TGCGCCAGCAGCAGACAGGGATCTGGGGCCAACGTCCTGACTTTC.

V gene TRBV6-1 combines with J gene TRBJ1-4, with 9 bases identical to TRBD1. Per the germline V gene, CDR1 is MNHNS and CDR2 is SASEGT. The V segment lost 0 bases and the J segment 8 bases; nucleotides outside the gene matches: 7. This CDR3 spans 16 amino acids. In DNA, the CDR3 is TGTGCCAGCAGTGAAGCTGGCACAGGGGGCTGGGAAAAACTGTTTTTT. As protein: CASSEAGTGGWEKLFF.

The V gene is TRBV12-3 or TRBV12-4, the J gene TRBJ1-6; TRBD1 matches 7 bases. CDR3 size: 13 residues. V lost 10 bases to trimming and J lost 7 bases; unmatched junction nucleotides: 7. CDR3 region: CATTGTANSPLHF. The CDR3, as DNA: TGTGCCACAACCGGGACAGCCAATTCACCCCTCCACTTT.

The V call is TRBV5-8, the J call TRBJ1-5; D remains unclear. The CDR3 covers 12 residues. The germline V gene encodes CDR1 SGHTS and CDR2 YDEGEE. Trimming left V 4 bases short and J 9 bases short, with 11 bases between. The CDR3 DNA follows: TGTGCCAGCAGCCATTTAGAGAGGCCCCAGCATTTT. This codes for CASSHLERPQHF.

The V and J genes are TRBV7-2 and TRBJ2-1, with a possible D match to TRBD1 (5 bases). V was clipped by 4 bases and J by 3 bases, with 7 bases between them. CDR3 size: 13 residues. CDR1 and CDR2 from the germline V gene are SGHTA and FQGNSA. Here the CDR3 reads CASSYRLYNEQFF. CDR3 nucleotides: TGTGCCAGCAGCTACAGGCTCTACAATGAGCAGTTCTTC.

This chain joins TRBV5-1 and TRBJ1-4, with TRBD1 identical over 9 bases. CDR3 length equals 17 residues. Losses at the gene ends were 4 bases for V and 3 bases for J; bases not matched to a gene: 10. Per the germline V gene, CDR1 is SGHRS and CDR2 is YFSETQ. CDR3 sequence: CASSARLDRGANEKLFF. The CDR3 DNA reads as TGCGCCAGCAGCGCCAGATTGGACAGGGGAGCTAATGAAAAACTGTTTTTT.

This sequence joins TRBV7-2 and TRBJ2-7; D is possibly TRBD1 (5 bases). Germline V lookup: CDR1 SGHTA, CDR2 FQGNSA. CDR3 length: 15 amino acids. V was shortened by 4 bases and J by 4 bases, with 17 bases between the two germline ends. DNA of the CDR3: TGTGCCAGCAGCTGGGCGGCAGGGCAGGAGTACGAGCAGTACTTC. This sequence encodes CASSWAAGQEYEQYF.

The V and J genes are TRBV5-1 and TRBJ2-7; 7 positions match TRBD1. The ends lost 0 bases at V and 5 bases at J; junction bases unmatched: 5. The CDR3 extends over 14 amino acids. Per germline, CDR1 SGHRS and CDR2 YFSETQ. DNA of the CDR3: TGCGCCAGCAGCTTGGAGGGACAGTCCCACGAGCAGTACTTC. Protein sequence: CASSLEGQSHEQYF.

The rearrangement links TRBV4-1 to TRBJ1-1; D unclear. The CDR3 runs to 14 residues. Germline V gives CDR1 MGHRA, CDR2 YSYEKL. V was shortened by 4 bases and J by 0 bases, with 9 bases between the two germline ends. CDR3 amino acids: CASSRQAMNTEAFF. The CDR3 DNA sequence: TGCGCCAGCAGCCGTCAGGCAATGAACACTGAAGCTTTCTTT.

This chain links TRBV18 with TRBJ1-2; no definite D call. V was shortened by 3 bases and J by 4 bases, with 12 bases between the two germline ends. The CDR3 extends over 14 amino acids. Germline loops: CDR1 KGHSH, CDR2 LQKENI. The CDR3 spells CASSPGKEVYGYTF. DNA of the CDR3: TGTGCCAGCTCACCCGGAAAGGAGGTCTATGGCTACACCTTC.

The chain uses TRBV5-6 and TRBJ2-5; 9 positions agree with TRBD1. Germline trimming cut 4 bases from V and 2 bases from J; bases unmatched to any gene: 6. CDR1 is SGHDT and CDR2 is YYEEEE in the germline V gene. The CDR3 sequence is 15 residues long. The CDR3 protein is CASSHTGTGQETQYF. The CDR3 DNA is TGTGCCAGCAGCCATACCGGGACAGGGCAAGAGACCCAGTACTTC.

The gene calls are TRBV13 and TRBJ1-1; 7 bases are shared with TRBD1. Germline lookup yields CDR1 PRHDT and CDR2 FYEKMQ (reference sequence). CDR3 length: 15 amino acids. The V and J ends lost 5 bases and 7 bases, in that order; junction bases with no gene match: 13. The CDR3 DNA is TGTGCCAGCAGCCCCTCAGGGGTCAGGGGGATTGAAGCTTTCTTT. It specifies CASSPSGVRGIEAFF.

This sequence joins TRBV3-1 (or the pseudogene TRBV3-2) and TRBJ1-6; 7 nucleotides align to TRBD1. The V gene end was trimmed by 5 bases and the J gene end by 6 bases; junction bases not matched to a gene: 4. The CDR3 runs 14 residues. Looked up from germline, CDR1 is LGHDT and CDR2 is YNNKEL (reference sequence). The CDR3 DNA reads as TGTGCCAGCAGCACCCGACAGGGTAATTCACCCCTCCACTTT. Translating it yields CASSTRQGNSPLHF.

V is TRBV2 and J is TRBJ2-3; D is undetermined. Per germline, CDR1 SNHLY and CDR2 FYNNEI. Between the trimmed V and J ends, which lost 2 bases and 0 bases, there was a span of 9 bases. CDR3 length: 15 residues. This CDR3 reads CASSERGGSTDTQYF. CDR3 nucleotides: TGTGCCAGCAGTGAAAGAGGCGGTAGCACAGATACGCAGTATTTT.

This chain uses TRBV10-1 with TRBJ2-5; 8 bases are a match to TRBD1. The CDR3 consists of 14 residues. Germline-derived CDR1 and CDR2 are WNHNN and SYGVQD (reference sequence). V lost 6 bases, J lost 2 bases, and 5 bases stayed unmatched. CDR3 DNA sequence: TGCGCCAGCAGCCCGACAGGGGATCAAGAGACCCAGTACTTC. It yields the protein CASSPTGDQETQYF.

The chain combines TRBV6-5 with TRBJ2-1; weak D call: TRBD2 (6 bases). Trimming stripped 6 bases from V and 8 bases from J, with 14 bases between. The V gene's germline CDR1 is MNHEY and CDR2 SVGAGI. The CDR3 length is 13 residues. The CDR3 nucleotides read TGTGCCAGCAGACGATCTGGGGGGTATGAGCAGTTCTTC. Its translation is CASRRSGGYEQFF.

Details on this clone: In the same sample, other DNA sequences code for this CDR3. The genes are TRBV29-1 and TRBJ1-5; 8 positions match TRBD1. The CDR3 totals 12 residues. Per germline, CDR1 SQVTM and CDR2 ANQGSEA. J lost 4 bases, V lost 4 bases, and 0 bases had no gene match. The CDR3 loop is CSVGTGNQPQHF. CDR3 sequence (DNA): TGCAGCGTTGGGACAGGGAATCAGCCCCAGCATTTT.

The chain combines TRBV9 with TRBJ2-7, with 9 bases identical to TRBD2. V lost 1 base to trimming and J lost 5 bases; unmatched junction nucleotides: 4. The germline V gene encodes CDR1 SGDLS and CDR2 YYNGEE. The CDR3 contains 14 residues. In nucleotides, the CDR3 is TGTGCCAGCAGCGTATTAGCGGGAGCCCACGAGCAGTACTTC. This sequence encodes CASSVLAGAHEQYF.

The rearrangement uses TRBV12-3 or TRBV12-4 and TRBJ2-5; D might be TRBD1 (6 bases). The CDR3 loop spans 13 amino acids. The V end was cut by 6 bases, the J end by 0 bases, with 8 bases between. The CDR3 DNA follows: TGTGCCAGCAGATGGACAGACCAAGAGACCCAGTACTTC. Protein: CASRWTDQETQYF.

The rearrangement joins TRBV29-1 to TRBJ2-1, with D hard to call. Trimming pared 4 bases from V and 6 bases from J, leaving 4 bases between. The CDR3 is 10 residues long. Germline CDR1 reads SQVTM; CDR2 reads ANQGSEA. In nucleotides, the CDR3 is TGCAGCGTTGTCGGCAATGAGCAGTTCTTC. Translated, it gives CSVVGNEQFF.

The chain uses TRBV7-2 and TRBJ2-3, with D possibly TRBD1 on 5 matching bases. With 5 bases removed from V and 0 bases from J, the gap between germline ends came to 6 bases. Per the germline V gene, CDR1 is SGHTA and CDR2 is FQGNSA. There are 13 residues in the CDR3. CDR3 nucleotides: TGTGCCAGCAGCCGACAGAGCACAGATACGCAGTATTTT. It codes for CASSRQSTDTQYF. Together with reference TRBV7-2 and TRBJ2-3, the CDR3 gives the full variable domain: GAGVSQSPSNKVTEKGKDVELRCDPISGHTALYWYRQSLGQGLEFLIYFQGNSAPDKSGLPSDRFSAERTGGSVSTLTIQRTQQEDSAVYLCASSRQSTDTQYFGPGTRLTVL.

This chain uses TRBV18 with TRBJ2-1; 10 bases align to TRBD2. The CDR3 totals 15 residues. Trimming took 2 bases from V and 7 from J; bases not matched to a gene: 5. Germline lookup yields CDR1 KGHSH and CDR2 LQKENI. The CDR3 loop is CASSPGLAGANEQFF. The DNA of the CDR3 is TGTGCCAGCTCACCAGGTCTAGCGGGGGCTAATGAGCAGTTCTTC.

The genes are TRBV6-5 and TRBJ1-1; D is possibly TRBD1 (6 bases). The CDR3 has 13 amino acids. Trimming shortened V by 6 bases and J by 1 base, and 9 bases separated the two germline ends. Germline CDR1 and CDR2: MNHEY and SVGAGI. CDR3 protein: CASSTDRNTEAFF. CDR3 DNA sequence: TGTGCCAGCAGCACGGACAGGAACACTGAAGCTTTCTTT.

The chain has TRBV11-3 and TRBJ2-2; 8 bases line up with TRBD1. This CDR3 spans 13 amino acids. The V and J ends lost 5 bases and 8 bases, in that order; junction bases with no gene match: 4. Germline CDR1 and CDR2: SGHNT and YENEEA. The CDR3 here is CASSTGGGGELFF. DNA for the CDR3: TGTGCCAGCAGCACAGGGGGAGGTGGGGAGCTGTTTTTT.

This clone was picked up one time. Written as DNA, the CDR3 is TGTGCCAGCAGCCGACAACCGACGGTGAACACTGAAGCTTTCTTT. The encoded protein is CASSRQPTVNTEAFF. The rearrangement joins TRBV3-1 (or the pseudogene TRBV3-2) to TRBJ1-1; D call uncertain. Trimming stripped 4 bases from V and 0 bases from J, with 12 bases between. The CDR3 is made up of 15 amino acids. Per germline, CDR1 LGHDT and CDR2 YNNKEL (reference sequence).

A remark on this clone: The sample carries other DNA sequences with the same CDR3. The gene calls are TRBV28 and TRBJ2-7; unclear D gene. This CDR3 comprises 11 residues. The V and J ends lost 2 bases and 4 bases respectively, with 3 bases between them. The germline V gene encodes CDR1 MDHEN and CDR2 SYDVKM. The CDR3 coding sequence is TGTGCCAGCAGTTTACGGTACGAGCAGTACTTC. Translating it yields CASSLRYEQYF.

The chain links TRBV6-5 to TRBJ2-7, with no clear D. The V end was cut by 2 bases, the J end by 5 bases, with 4 bases between. CDR1 and CDR2 from the germline V gene are MNHEY and SVGAGI. The CDR3 spans 11 residues. The CDR3 reads CASSYLDEQYF. The CDR3 nucleotides are TGTGCCAGCAGTTACCTCGACGAGCAGTACTTC.

In its sample, this clone was seen a few times. The chain is built from TRBV10-3 and TRBJ2-6; 7 bases line up with TRBD1. The CDR3 has 17 amino acids. CDR1 is ENHRY, CDR2 SYGVKD, per germline. J was trimmed by 0 bases and V by 6 bases; bases with no gene match: 8. CDR3 residues: CAISPGQPGSGANVLTF. DNA of the CDR3: TGTGCCATCAGCCCGGGACAGCCAGGCTCTGGGGCCAACGTCCTGACTTTC.

The genes are TRBV28 and TRBJ2-1; 9 positions agree with TRBD2. This CDR3 is 14 amino acids long. Losses at the gene ends were 2 bases for V and 9 bases for J; bases not matched to a gene: 5. Germline V CDR1 and CDR2: MDHEN, SYDVKM. The CDR3 sequence: CASSLGGLAFEQFF. DNA for the CDR3: TGTGCCAGCAGTTTAGGCGGACTAGCGTTTGAGCAGTTCTTC. The complete variable domain, with remaining parts taken from reference TRBV28 and TRBJ2-1, reads DVKVTQSSRYLVKRTGEKVFLECVQDMDHENMFWYRQDPGLGLRLIYFSYDVKMKEKGDIPEGYSVSREKKERFSLILESASTNQTSMYLCASSLGGLAFEQFFGPGTRLTVL.